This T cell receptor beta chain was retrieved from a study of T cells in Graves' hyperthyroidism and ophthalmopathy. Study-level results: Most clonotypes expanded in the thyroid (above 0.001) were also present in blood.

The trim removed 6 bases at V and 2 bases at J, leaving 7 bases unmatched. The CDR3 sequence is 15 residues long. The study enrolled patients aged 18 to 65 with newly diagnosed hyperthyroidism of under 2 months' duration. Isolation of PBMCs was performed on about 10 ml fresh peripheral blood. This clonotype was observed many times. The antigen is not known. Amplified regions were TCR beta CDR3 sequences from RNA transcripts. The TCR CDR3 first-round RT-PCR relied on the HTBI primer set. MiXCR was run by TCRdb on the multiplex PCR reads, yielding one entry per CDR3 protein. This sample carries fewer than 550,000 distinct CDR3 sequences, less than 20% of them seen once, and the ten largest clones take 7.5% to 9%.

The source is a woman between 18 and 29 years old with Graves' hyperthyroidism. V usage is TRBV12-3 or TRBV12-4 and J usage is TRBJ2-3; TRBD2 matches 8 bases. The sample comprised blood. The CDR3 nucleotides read TGTGCCAGCAGCCCCCGGGGGGGGTTCACAGATACGCAGTATTTT. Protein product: CASSPRGGFTDTQYF.